The next 14 T cell receptor beta chains were all read from a single sample in a study of T cell responses to AZD1222 COVID-19 vaccine. Clones were read by immunoSEQ multiplex PCR, and TCRdb kept only the in-frame ones, dropping some. The data contain roughly 140,000 clones, around nine tenths of them singletons. The sample in question was peripheral blood, obtained on day 0 of AZD1222 vaccination. The receptors shown here come from an adult in good health.

V usage is TRBV27 and J usage is TRBJ1-5; tentative D call: TRBD1 (6 bases). V was shortened by 5 bases and J by 2 bases, with 10 bases between the two germline ends. Per germline, CDR1 MNHEY and CDR2 SMNVEV (reference sequence). The CDR3 totals 14 residues. DNA of the CDR3: TGTGCCAGCAGTCAGGGGTCGGGCAATCAGCCCCAGCATTTT. Translation gives CASSQGSGNQPQHF.

The chain carries TRBV14 and TRBJ1-2, with D tentatively TRBD1 (5 bases). Trimming left V 6 bases short and J 2 bases short, with 13 bases between. CDR1 is SGHDN, CDR2 FVKESK, per germline. The length of the CDR3 is 14 residues. The CDR3 bases are TGTGCCAGCAGTCTCGGCCCAGGGAACTATGGCTACACCTTC. Its protein is CASSLGPGNYGYTF.

The chain employs TRBV5-1 and TRBJ1-6; 12 bases fit TRBD1. The CDR3 has 16 residues. The V gene's germline CDR1 is SGHRS and CDR2 YFSETQ. After removal of 3 bases from V and 6 bases from J, the junction contained 4 bases not matched to a gene. In DNA, the CDR3 is TGCGCCAGCAGCTGGGGACAGGGGGCGAGTAATTCACCCCTCCACTTT. Protein product: CASSWGQGASNSPLHF.

The J gene is TRBJ1-5, the V gene TRBV12-3 or TRBV12-4; 8 bases match TRBD1. The V and J ends lost 5 bases and 6 bases, in that order; junction bases with no gene match: 0. The CDR3 runs 12 residues. This chain's CDR3 is CASSTGGQPQHF. The CDR3, as DNA: TGTGCCAGCAGTACAGGGGGTCAGCCCCAGCATTTT.

The genes are TRBV19 and TRBJ1-1; 8 nucleotides agree with TRBD1. With V trimmed by 5 bases and J by 4 bases, 12 bases remained unmatched. Germline-derived CDR1 and CDR2 are LNHDA and SQIVND (reference sequence). The length of the CDR3 is 16 residues. The CDR3 sequence: CASSSPRGRKGTEAFF. Here the CDR3 DNA reads TGTGCCAGTAGTTCCCCCAGGGGGCGCAAGGGCACTGAAGCTTTCTTT.

The V gene is TRBV20-1, the J gene TRBJ2-7; D call uncertain. The CDR3 covers 10 residues. V lost 5 bases to trimming and J lost 2 bases, with 4 bases between them. Per the germline V gene, CDR1 is DFQATT and CDR2 is SNEGSKA (reference sequence). The CDR3 loop is CSAGTYEQYF. The DNA of the CDR3 is TGCAGTGCTGGGACCTACGAGCAGTACTTC.

The chain employs TRBV5-6 and TRBJ1-2; D not resolved. This CDR3 contains 15 residues. V lost 1 base and J 8 bases, leaving 18 bases between the germline ends. From germline, CDR1 is SGHDT and CDR2 YYEEEE. The CDR3 protein is CASSLRWAVRRGYTF. In nucleotides, the CDR3 is TGTGCCAGCAGCTTGAGGTGGGCTGTTCGGCGGGGCTACACCTTC.

The V call is TRBV11-2, the J call TRBJ2-1, with 11 bases lining up with TRBD2. In germline, CDR1 is SGHAT, CDR2 FQNNGV. The CDR3 sequence is 19 residues long. Trimming removed 4 bases from V and 0 bases from J; junction bases left unmatched: 11. The CDR3 coding sequence is TGTGCCAGCAGCTCTCTACTTTCTACTAGCGGGAGCTCCTACAATGAGCAGTTCTTC. Translated, it gives CASSSLLSTSGSSYNEQFF. The full variable domain, in which reference TRBV11-2 and TRBJ2-1 provide the parts outside the CDR3, is EAGVAQSPRYKIIEKRQSVAFWCNPISGHATLYWYQQILGQGPKLLIQFQNNGVVDDSQLPKDRFSAERLKGVDSTLKIQPAKLEDSAVYLCASSSLLSTSGSSYNEQFFGPGTRLTVL.

The CDR3 region has the DNA TGTGCCAGCAAAACCGTCCTTGGGAACACTGAAGCTTTCTTT. Its translation: CASKTVLGNTEAFF. The gene calls are TRBV6-5 and TRBJ1-1; D is ambiguous. Germline values: CDR1 MNHEY, CDR2 SVGAGI. The germline V and J ends were trimmed by 7 bases and 1 base, with 13 bases remaining between them. CDR3 size: 14 residues.

The chain has TRBV28 and TRBJ2-2, with D possibly being TRBD2 (6 bases). This CDR3 region has 15 residues. Trimming pared 6 bases from V and 3 bases from J, leaving 14 bases between. In germline, CDR1 is MDHEN, CDR2 SYDVKM. The CDR3 DNA is TGTGCCAGCAGCCCAGCGGGTGGGGACACCGGGGAGCTGTTTTTT. Translated, it gives CASSPAGGDTGELFF.

The chain couples TRBV30 to TRBJ1-5, with D maybe TRBD1 (6 bases). The CDR3 has 14 amino acids. V was pared by 1 base and J by 6 bases, with 13 bases between. CDR1 GTSNPN and CDR2 SVGIG come from the germline V gene (reference sequence). CDR3 coding DNA: TGTGCCTGGAGTGCCGGGACAAGAGTTCAGCCCCAGCATTTT. Translating gives CAWSAGTRVQPQHF.

For this clone: Different DNA sequences within this sample yield the same CDR3. V usage is TRBV5-1 and J usage is TRBJ2-7; 7 bases fit TRBD2. Germline CDR1 and CDR2: SGHRS and YFSETQ. This CDR3 contains 15 residues. With V trimmed by 0 bases and J by 4 bases, 7 bases remained unmatched. This CDR3 reads CASSLVGGRSYEQYF. CDR3 bases: TGCGCCAGCAGCTTGGTGGGGGGGAGGTCATACGAGCAGTACTTC.

V and J are TRBV15 and TRBJ2-7; TRBD1 might be the D (6 bases). The CDR3 extends over 14 amino acids. CDR1 and CDR2 (germline): LNHNV, YYDKDF (reference sequence). Trimming left V 4 bases short and J 4 bases short, with 14 bases between. CDR3 sequence: CATSTQGGAYEQYF. In DNA, the CDR3 is TGTGCCACCAGCACCCAAGGGGGAGCGTACGAGCAGTACTTC. The whole variable domain, remainder taken from reference TRBV15 and TRBJ2-7, is DAMVIQNPRYQVTQFGKPVTLSCSQTLNHNVMYWYQQKSSQAPKLLFHYYDKDFNNEADTPDNFQSRRPNTSFCFLDIRSPGLGDTAMYLCATSTQGGAYEQYFGPGTRLTVT.

The chain uses TRBV2 and TRBJ2-5, with D perhaps TRBD2 (6 bases). Looked up from germline, CDR1 is SNHLY and CDR2 is FYNNEI. CDR3 length: 16 amino acids. The germline V and J ends were trimmed by 2 bases and 5 bases, with 18 bases remaining between them. CDR3 nucleotide sequence: TGTGCCAGCAGTGAATCGGGACTGGCCCTGTGGGAGACCCAGTACTTC. Translating gives CASSESGLALWETQYF.